These 13 T cell receptor beta chains share one sample of origin, sequenced in a study of CD8+ T cells in alopecia areata. Treatment defined: oral pan-JAK inhibitor, 5-10 mg twice daily. RNA extraction and reverse transcription yielded cDNA as sequencing template. Sequenced by immunoSEQ multiplex PCR; TCRdb stores in-frame clones only, minus some. This sample yields some 200,000 clones, of which roughly 61% are seen a single time; around 12% belongs to the top ten. The sequencing here drew on CD8+ T cells sorted from blood, taken at week 24, from a patient treated with tofacitinib. The receptor source for this set is a human donor with alopecia areata.

This clone was counted only a few times. The rearrangement uses TRBV14 and TRBJ1-6, with D uncertain. Deletions cut 0 bases from V and 7 bases from J, with 10 bases between. The CDR3 consists of 15 residues. Germline assignment: CDR1 SGHDN and CDR2 FVKESK. CDR3 in DNA: TGTGCCAGCAGCCAAGAACGGAGCGCCAATTCACCCCTCCACTTT. It codes for CASSQERSANSPLHF.

The sample holds a few counts of this clone. This sequence joins TRBV7-9 and TRBJ2-7; TRBD1 is a possible D gene (6 bases). Per the germline V gene, CDR1 is SEHNR and CDR2 is FQNEAQ (reference sequence). CDR3 length equals 15 residues. The ends were cut back, 5 bases at V and 2 bases at J, with 16 bases in the middle. The CDR3: CASSLPGHSPYEQYF. DNA of the CDR3: TGTGCCAGCAGCCTTCCGGGACATTCCCCCTACGAGCAGTACTTC.

The chain has TRBV11-2 and TRBJ2-3; 9 bases align to TRBD1. With V trimmed by 3 bases and J by 2 bases, 3 bases remained unmatched. The germline V gene has CDR1 SGHAT and CDR2 FQNNGV. The CDR3 is 15 residues long. The CDR3 reads CASSFRDRDTDTQYF. CDR3 sequence (DNA): TGTGCCAGCAGCTTCCGGGACAGGGACACAGATACGCAGTATTTT.

The V call is TRBV6-5, the J call TRBJ2-1, with D uncertain. Germline V gene sequence: CDR1 MNHEY, CDR2 SVGAGI. The CDR3 has 15 amino acids. V was clipped by 5 bases and J by 8 bases, with 19 bases between them. CDR3 sequence reads: CASSVHGDSYDEQFF. For the CDR3, the DNA is TGTGCCAGCAGTGTCCACGGAGATTCATATGATGAGCAGTTCTTC.

This clone appeared once. This rearrangement joins TRBV5-6 to TRBJ1-5; 8 bases line up with TRBD1. Germline V gives CDR1 SGHDT, CDR2 YYEEEE. The CDR3 length is 15 residues. The V and J ends lost 4 bases and 5 bases, in that order; junction bases with no gene match: 8. CDR3 residues: CASSKGQDFHQPQHF. DNA of the CDR3: TGTGCCAGCAGCAAGGGACAGGACTTTCATCAGCCCCAGCATTTT.

The J gene is TRBJ2-3, the V gene TRBV13, with D hard to call. V lost 6 bases and J 1 base, leaving 11 bases between the germline ends. The CDR3 covers 14 residues. Germline-derived CDR1 and CDR2 are PRHDT and FYEKMQ (reference sequence). The CDR3 DNA is TGTGCCAGCAGTCCCTCGTTTCGCACAGATACGCAGTATTTT. Protein sequence: CASSPSFRTDTQYF. The whole variable domain, filled in from reference TRBV13 and TRBJ2-3, reads AAGVIQSPRHLIKEKRETATLKCYPIPRHDTVYWYQQGPGQDPQFLISFYEKMQSDKGSIPDRFSAQQFSDYHSELNMSSLELGDSALYFCASSPSFRTDTQYFGPGTRLTVL.

The rearrangement joins TRBV14 to TRBJ1-5, with a weak D call TRBD1 (5 bases). The CDR3 extends over 14 amino acids. Germline CDR1 reads SGHDN; CDR2 reads FVKESK. V lost 1 base and J lost 3, with 7 bases in between. The chain's CDR3 is CASSQGGDNQPQHF. The CDR3 bases are TGTGCCAGCAGCCAAGGGGGGGACAATCAGCCCCAGCATTTT.

The rearrangement links TRBV28 to TRBJ2-7; D call uncertain. Germline V gene lookup returns CDR1 MDHEN and CDR2 SYDVKM. V was shortened by 8 bases and J by 3 bases, with 20 bases between the two germline ends. The CDR3 length is 15 residues. Written as DNA, the CDR3 is TGTGCCAGCCATTCTCAAAGGGATCCAATCTACGAGCAGTACTTC. Protein product: CASHSQRDPIYEQYF.

CDR3 amino acids: CASSVAGVVANYGYTF. The CDR3, as DNA: TGTGCCAGCAGCGTAGCAGGGGTCGTAGCTAACTATGGCTACACCTTC. The chain is built from TRBV9 and TRBJ1-2; D may be TRBD1 (6 bases). The CDR3 totals 16 residues. CDR1 is SGDLS and CDR2 is YYNGEE in the germline V gene. V was cut by 0 bases and J by 0 bases, with 12 bases left in between.

The chain has TRBV5-6 and TRBJ2-4, with unresolved D. Germline V gene sequence: CDR1 SGHDT, CDR2 YYEEEE. V was clipped by 3 bases and J by 8 bases, with 21 bases between them. The CDR3 loop spans 16 amino acids. The CDR3 sequence is CASSSATGGWVDIQYF. CDR3 DNA sequence: TGTGCCAGCAGCTCCGCGACTGGCGGATGGGTGGACATTCAGTACTTC.

A single count supports this clone. J is TRBJ1-1 and V is TRBV19; D perhaps matches TRBD1 (5 bases). V lost 5 bases, J lost 1 base, and 11 bases lay in between. Germline loops: CDR1 LNHDA, CDR2 SQIVND (reference sequence). This CDR3 is 14 amino acids long. The CDR3 nucleotides read TGTGCCAGTAGTTGGGCACAGGCGAACACTGAAGCTTTCTTT. Its translation: CASSWAQANTEAFF.

The chain couples TRBV27 to TRBJ2-7; 7 nucleotides align to TRBD1. This CDR3 has 14 amino acids. Germline V gene sequence: CDR1 MNHEY, CDR2 SMNVEV (reference sequence). V lost 6 bases and J lost 0; bases outside the gene matches: 5. CDR3 sequence: CASSPGTASYEQYF. CDR3 sequence (DNA): TGTGCCAGCAGCCCCGGGACAGCCTCCTACGAGCAGTACTTC.

The CDR3 sequence is CASLMGQTFSYGYTF. CDR3 nucleotides: TGTGCCAGCCTTATGGGACAGACCTTTTCCTATGGCTACACCTTC. The rearrangement links TRBV5-6 to TRBJ1-2, with 7 bases aligning to TRBD1. V shed 7 bases and J 4 bases; nucleotides not matched to a gene: 13. Per the germline V gene, CDR1 is SGHDT and CDR2 is YYEEEE. There are 15 residues in the CDR3.